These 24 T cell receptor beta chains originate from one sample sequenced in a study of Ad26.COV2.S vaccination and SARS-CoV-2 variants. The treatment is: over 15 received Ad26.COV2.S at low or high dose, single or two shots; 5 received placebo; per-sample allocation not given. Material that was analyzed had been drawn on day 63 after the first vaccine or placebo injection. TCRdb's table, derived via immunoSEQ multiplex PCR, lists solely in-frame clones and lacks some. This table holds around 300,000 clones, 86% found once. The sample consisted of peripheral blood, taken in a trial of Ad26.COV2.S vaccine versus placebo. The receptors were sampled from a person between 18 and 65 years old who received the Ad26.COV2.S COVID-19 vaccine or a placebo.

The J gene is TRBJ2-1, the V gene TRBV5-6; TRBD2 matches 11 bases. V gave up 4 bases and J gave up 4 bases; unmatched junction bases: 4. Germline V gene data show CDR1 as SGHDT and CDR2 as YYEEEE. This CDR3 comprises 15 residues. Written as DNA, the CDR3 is TGTGCCAGCAGCACAGGGACTAGCGGATACAATGAGCAGTTCTTC. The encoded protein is CASSTGTSGYNEQFF.

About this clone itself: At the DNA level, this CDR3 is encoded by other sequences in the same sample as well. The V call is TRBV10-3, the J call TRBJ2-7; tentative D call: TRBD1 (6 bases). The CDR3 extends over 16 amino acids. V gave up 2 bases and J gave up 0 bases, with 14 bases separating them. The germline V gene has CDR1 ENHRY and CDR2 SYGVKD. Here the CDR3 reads CAISEPGQSSSYEQYF. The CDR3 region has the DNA TGTGCCATCAGTGAGCCCGGACAGAGTAGCTCCTACGAGCAGTACTTC.

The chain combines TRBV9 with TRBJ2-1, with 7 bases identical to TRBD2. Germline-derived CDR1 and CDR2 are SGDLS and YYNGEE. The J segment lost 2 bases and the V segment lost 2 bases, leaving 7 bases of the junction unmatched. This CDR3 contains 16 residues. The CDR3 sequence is CASSVSGGSTYNEQFF. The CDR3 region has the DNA TGTGCCAGCAGCGTCAGCGGCGGGAGCACCTACAATGAGCAGTTCTTC.

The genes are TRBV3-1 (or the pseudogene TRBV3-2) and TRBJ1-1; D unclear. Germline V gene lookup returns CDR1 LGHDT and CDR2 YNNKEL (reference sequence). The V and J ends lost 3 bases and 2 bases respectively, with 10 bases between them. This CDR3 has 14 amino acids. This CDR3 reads CASSHGGVNTEAFF. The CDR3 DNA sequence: TGTGCCAGCAGCCACGGCGGAGTTAACACTGAAGCTTTCTTT.

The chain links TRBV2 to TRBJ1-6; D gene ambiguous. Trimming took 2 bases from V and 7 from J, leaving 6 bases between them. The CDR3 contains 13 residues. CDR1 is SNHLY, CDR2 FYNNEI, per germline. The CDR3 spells CASSEPLNSPLHF. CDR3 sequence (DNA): TGTGCCAGCAGTGAACCCCTAAATTCACCCCTCCACTTT.

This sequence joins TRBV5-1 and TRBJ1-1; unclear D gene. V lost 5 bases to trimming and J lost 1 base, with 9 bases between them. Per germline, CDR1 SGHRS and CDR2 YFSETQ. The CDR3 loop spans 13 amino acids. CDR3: CASRYQENTEAFF. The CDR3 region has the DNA TGCGCCAGCAGGTATCAGGAGAACACTGAAGCTTTCTTT.

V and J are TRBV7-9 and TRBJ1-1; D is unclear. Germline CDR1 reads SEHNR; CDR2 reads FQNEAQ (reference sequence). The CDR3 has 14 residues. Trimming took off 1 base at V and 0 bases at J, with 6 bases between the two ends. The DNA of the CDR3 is TGTGCCAGCAGCTTAGACCAGATGAACACTGAAGCTTTCTTT. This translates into CASSLDQMNTEAFF.

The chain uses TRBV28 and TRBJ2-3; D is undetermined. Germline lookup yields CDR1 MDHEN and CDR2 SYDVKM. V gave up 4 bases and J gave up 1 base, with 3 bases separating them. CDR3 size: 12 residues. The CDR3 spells CASSSGTDTQYF. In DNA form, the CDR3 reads TGTGCCAGCAGTTCGGGCACAGATACGCAGTATTTT.

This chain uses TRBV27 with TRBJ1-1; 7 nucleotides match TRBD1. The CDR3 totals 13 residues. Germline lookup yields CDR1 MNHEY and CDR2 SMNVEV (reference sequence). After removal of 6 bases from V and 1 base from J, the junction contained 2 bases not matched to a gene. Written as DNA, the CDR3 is TGTGCCAGCAGAGGGACAGCGAACACTGAAGCTTTCTTT. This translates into CASRGTANTEAFF.

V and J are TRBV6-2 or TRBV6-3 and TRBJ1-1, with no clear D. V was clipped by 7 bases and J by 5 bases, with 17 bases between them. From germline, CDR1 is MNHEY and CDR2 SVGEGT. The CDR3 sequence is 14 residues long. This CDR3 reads CASIPRTGRTEAFF. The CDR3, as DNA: TGTGCCAGCATCCCCCGGACGGGTCGGACTGAAGCTTTCTTT.

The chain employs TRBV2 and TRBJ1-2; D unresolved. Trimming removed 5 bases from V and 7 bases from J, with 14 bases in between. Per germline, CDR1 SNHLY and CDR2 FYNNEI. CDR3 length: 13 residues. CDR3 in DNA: TGTGCCAGCAGTCCGCTGGCAGGTGGTGGCTACACCTTC. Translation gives CASSPLAGGGYTF.

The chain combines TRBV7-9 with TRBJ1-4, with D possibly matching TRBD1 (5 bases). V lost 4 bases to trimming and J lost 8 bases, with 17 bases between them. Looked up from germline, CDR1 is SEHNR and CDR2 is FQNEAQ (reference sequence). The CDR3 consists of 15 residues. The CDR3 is CASSSQGPREEKLFF. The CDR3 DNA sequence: TGTGCCAGCAGCTCGCAGGGTCCTCGGGAGGAAAAACTGTTTTTT.

The CDR3 sequence is CASSIQAVAGGQETQYF. CDR3 DNA: TGTGCCAGCAGTATCCAAGCCGTAGCGGGGGGGCAAGAGACCCAGTACTTC. The chain combines TRBV28 with TRBJ2-5; 11 positions agree with TRBD2. The CDR3 totals 17 residues. J lost 2 bases, V lost 5 bases, and 10 bases had no gene match. CDR1 and CDR2 from the germline V gene are MDHEN and SYDVKM.

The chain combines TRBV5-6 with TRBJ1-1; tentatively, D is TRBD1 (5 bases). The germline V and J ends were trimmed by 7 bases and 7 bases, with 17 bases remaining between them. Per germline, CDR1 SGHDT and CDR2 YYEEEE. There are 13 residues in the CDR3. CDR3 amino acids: CASRGPGVGEAFF. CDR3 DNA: TGTGCCAGCCGTGGTCCGGGGGTTGGTGAAGCTTTCTTT.

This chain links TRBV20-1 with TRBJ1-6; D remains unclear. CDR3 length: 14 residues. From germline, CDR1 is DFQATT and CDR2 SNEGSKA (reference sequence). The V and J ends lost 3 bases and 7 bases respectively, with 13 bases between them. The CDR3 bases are TGCAGTGCTAGTTTGGGAGTCAAGAATTCACCCCTCCACTTT. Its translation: CSASLGVKNSPLHF.

Written as DNA, the CDR3 is TGCGCCAGCAGTGACCCCGGACAGGTGGGGCGGGCCACTGAAGCTTTCTTT. Its translation: CASSDPGQVGRATEAFF. This chain links TRBV10-1 with TRBJ1-1, with 7 bases aligning to TRBD1. This CDR3 contains 17 residues. V gave up 3 bases and J gave up 4 bases; unmatched junction bases: 14. Germline values: CDR1 WNHNN, CDR2 SYGVQD (reference sequence).

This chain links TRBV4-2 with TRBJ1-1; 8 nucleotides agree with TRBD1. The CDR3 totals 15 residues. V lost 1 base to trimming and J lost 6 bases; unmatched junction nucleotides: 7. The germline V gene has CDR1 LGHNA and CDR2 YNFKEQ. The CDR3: CASSQVDRDGAEAFF. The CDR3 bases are TGTGCCAGCAGCCAAGTGGACAGGGATGGAGCTGAAGCTTTCTTT.

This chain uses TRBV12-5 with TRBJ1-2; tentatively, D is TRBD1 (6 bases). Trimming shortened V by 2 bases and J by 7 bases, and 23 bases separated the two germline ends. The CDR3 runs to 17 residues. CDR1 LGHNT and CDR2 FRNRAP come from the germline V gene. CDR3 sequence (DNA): TGTGCTAGTGGTTTGTCCCAGGCCGGGGGCTTGCTCGGTGGCTACACCTTC. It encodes CASGLSQAGGLLGGYTF.

CDR3 sequence (DNA): TGTGCCAGCAGGGGGGCAGGGGTCCTCAACACTGAAGCTTTCTTT. Its protein product is CASRGAGVLNTEAFF. The rearrangement uses TRBV28 and TRBJ1-1; possibly TRBD1 for D (6 bases). CDR1 is MDHEN and CDR2 is SYDVKM in the germline V gene. This CDR3 has 15 amino acids. The ends were cut back, 6 bases at V and 2 bases at J, with 16 bases in the middle.

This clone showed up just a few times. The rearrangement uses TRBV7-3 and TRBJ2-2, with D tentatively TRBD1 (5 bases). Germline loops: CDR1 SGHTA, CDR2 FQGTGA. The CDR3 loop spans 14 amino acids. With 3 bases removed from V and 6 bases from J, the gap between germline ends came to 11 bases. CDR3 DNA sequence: TGTGCCAGCAGCTTCCAGGGTTGGTCCGGGGAGCTGTTTTTT. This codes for CASSFQGWSGELFF.

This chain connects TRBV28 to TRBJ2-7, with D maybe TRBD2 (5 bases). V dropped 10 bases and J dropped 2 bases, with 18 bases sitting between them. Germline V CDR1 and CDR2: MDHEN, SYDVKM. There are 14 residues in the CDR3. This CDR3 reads CAITGSQSPYEQYF. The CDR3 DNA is TGTGCCATCACGGGGTCGCAGAGCCCCTACGAGCAGTACTTC.

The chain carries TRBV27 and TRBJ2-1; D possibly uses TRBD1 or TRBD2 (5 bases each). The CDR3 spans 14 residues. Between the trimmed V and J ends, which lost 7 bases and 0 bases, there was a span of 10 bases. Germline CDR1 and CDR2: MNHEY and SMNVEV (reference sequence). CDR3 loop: CASKERGSYNEQFF. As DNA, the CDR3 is TGTGCCAGCAAGGAGAGGGGCTCCTACAATGAGCAGTTCTTC.

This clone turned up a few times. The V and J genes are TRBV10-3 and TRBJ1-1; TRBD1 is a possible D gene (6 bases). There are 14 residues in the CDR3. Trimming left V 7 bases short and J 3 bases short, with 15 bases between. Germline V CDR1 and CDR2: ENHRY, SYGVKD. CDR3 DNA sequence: TGTGCCATCATGGGGGGCGCAGGTTACACTGAAGCTTTCTTT. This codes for CAIMGGAGYTEAFF.

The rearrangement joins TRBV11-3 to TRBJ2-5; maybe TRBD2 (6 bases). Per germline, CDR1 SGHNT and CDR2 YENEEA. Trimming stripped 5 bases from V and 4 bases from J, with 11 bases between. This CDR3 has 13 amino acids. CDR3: CASSPGTSETQYF. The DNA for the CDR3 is TGTGCCAGCAGCCCCGGGACTTCAGAGACCCAGTACTTC.